This TCR beta chain is drawn from a study of blood T cell repertoires in COVID-19. Study at large: Whether acute or convalescent, the COVID-19 samples came from the United States, Italy and Spain. PBMCs, B-cell-depleted T cells, or T cells provided the cDNA or gDNA that made up the material.

The CDR3 has 16 residues. Germline V gene sequence: CDR1 LGHDT, CDR2 YNNKEL (reference sequence). V was clipped by 3 bases and J by 3 bases; unmatched bases: 6. Per the study methods: Quantification of nucleated cells was approximated via reference gene primer amplification. Data came from immunoSEQ multiplex PCR; TCRdb stores just in-frame clones and leaves some out. D and trimming were read from the DNA, whereas the V and J calls and clone size are those reported in that table. This table holds about 50,000 clones, under 85% found once. The origin of this receptor is a man aged 40-50 years with acute or convalescent COVID-19. The sample was peripheral blood. J is TRBJ1-3 and V is TRBV3-1 (or the pseudogene TRBV3-2); 9 bases are shared with TRBD1. CDR3 bases: TGTGCCAGCAGCCATCTCCGGGACAGGGTTGGAAACACCATATATTTT. It codes for CASSHLRDRVGNTIYF.